Sequencing of this T cell receptor beta chain was carried out in a study of T and B cells in COVID-19 patients. Study-wide background: Blood was sampled from COVID-19 patients who were either actively infected or recovered.

Multiplex PCR with BIOMED2 TRB-A/B primer pools amplified TRB rearrangements. TCRdb redid the calling of the multiplex PCR reads with MiXCR, one entry per CDR3 protein. Of fewer than 8,000 distinct CDR3 sequences listed, roughly 28% were seen once; the top ten hold around 10%. Blood genomic DNA input for TRB amplification was about 250-550 ng. This clonotype is labeled as medium-sized. CDR1 is LNHDA and CDR2 is SQIVND in the germline V gene (reference sequence). There are 15 residues in the CDR3. Trimming removed 5 bases from V and 5 bases from J, with 17 bases in between. This sequence was found in a human donor with active COVID-19. The sample taken for sequencing was blood. The chain employs TRBV19 and TRBJ2-3; a weak D match, TRBD1 (6 bases). This CDR3 reads CASSVQGGFRDTQYF. The CDR3 bases are TGTGCCAGTAGTGTACAGGGCGGTTTTCGAGATACGCAGTATTTT.